The T cell receptor (beta chain) described here comes from a study of cytomegalovirus exposure and HLA in healthy donors. This CDR3 has 14 residues. Germline values: CDR1 MNHEY, CDR2 SVGAGI. V lost 2 bases and J 5 bases, leaving 12 bases between the germline ends. The protocol was immunoSEQ multiplex PCR, while the TCRdb copy is restricted to in-frame clones and leaves out a portion. The repertoire has 150,000 to 200,000 clones, about 84% of them found once; the top ten carry about 1.6%. The sequenced sample consisted of PBMCs. This chain joins TRBV6-5 and TRBJ1-1; D remains unclear. This clonotype originated in a woman aged 18-29 years in good health and CMV-seronegative. Here the CDR3 reads CASSYDGVRTEAFF. The CDR3 DNA reads TGTGCCAGCAGTTACGACGGGGTGAGGACTGAAGCTTTCTTT.